This T cell receptor beta chain was sequenced for a study of blood T cell repertoires in COVID-19 (dated by TCRdb to 2020 to 2021). Background on the whole study: Samples from collaborators originated in the United States, Italy and Spain and spanned both the acute and convalescent phases of COVID-19. The prospective study material was composed of cDNA or gDNA derived from T cells, B-cell-depleted T cells, or PBMCs. Subjects who had been exposed to COVID-19, were actively infected with it, or had recovered from it provided the deeply sampled blood TCRbeta repertoires that made up the dataset. A freely available public database, intended as a resource for researchers studying the immune response to SARS-CoV-2, is where the repertoires were released. Samples were obtained from the ongoing ImmuneRACE study (first 160 participants) and from roughly 1,300 subjects provided by 6 global collaborators. Sample metadata almost always included a de-identified subject ID, COVID-19 status, age in years and sex. HLA class I and class II types, where available, came from metadata supplied by the sample provider rather than from assay-based typing. What the work shows at the level of the full study, not this receptor alone: Clinical and demographic metadata were provided uncurated, with the amount varying by source and participant.

The CDR3 measures 16 amino acids from cysteine to phenylalanine. CDR3 DNA is the only sequence kept; it has 48 bases, read in frame from the first base. The CDR1 and CDR2 encoded by the germline V gene (reference sequence) are MNHNY and SVGAGI. The germline V end is reduced by 0 bases and the J end by 7 bases; junction bases left unmatched: 8. One collaborating source in Seattle enrolled patients during active infection and followed them longitudinally through the course of disease. Collaborating institutions collected whole blood in K2EDTA tubes following their own protocols. Collaborator samples were shipped for TCRbeta analysis as frozen whole blood, isolated PBMCs, or DNA extracted from either sample type. The immunoSEQ Assay, a bias-controlled multiplex PCR, was used to amplify TCRbeta CDR3 regions from genomic DNA. As for the authors' bioinformatics: The number of nucleated cells in each sample was estimated by amplification of reference gene primers within the assay. To quantify the absolute abundance of each unique TCRbeta CDR3 rearrangement, sequence reads were collapsed and filtered. For each sample, productive Simpson clonality was calculated as the square root of Simpson's diversity index over productive rearrangements. Imported from immuneACCESS, the table was reduced by TCRdb to in-frame sequences with V and J called. These copies leave out some clones; in studies compared against another copy, an unresolved V gene accounts for under half, and the cause of the remainder is not known. That table gives V, J and clone size, and the DNA gave D and trimming. Recorded for this sample are about 300,000 clones; roughly 83% of them occurred a single time. The top ten clonotypes cover roughly 1.5% of the sample.

On this clone itself: No antigen is known for it. No per-base quality is available; no much larger clone lies one base away.

The sequencing sample was made of peripheral blood. The chain joins TRBV6-6 to TRBJ1-1; a stretch of 10 junction bases matches TRBD1. The sequence came from a human donor with COVID-19, enrolled during active disease. The donor label of this sample is uncertain. In nucleotide form, the sequence is TGTGCCAGCAGTTACTCCGGACAGGGGGGAGAATTTGAAGCTTTCTTT. Translated, it reads CASSYSGQGGEFEAFF.